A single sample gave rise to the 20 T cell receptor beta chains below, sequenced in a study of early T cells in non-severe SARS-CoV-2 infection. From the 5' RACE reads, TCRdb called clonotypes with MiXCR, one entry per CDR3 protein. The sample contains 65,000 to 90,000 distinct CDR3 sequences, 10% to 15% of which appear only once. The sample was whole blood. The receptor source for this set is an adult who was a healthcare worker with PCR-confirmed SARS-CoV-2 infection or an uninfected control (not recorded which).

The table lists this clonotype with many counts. CDR3 residues: CASSLGQNTGELFF. DNA of the CDR3: TGCGCCAGCAGCTTGGGGCAGAACACCGGGGAGCTGTTTTTT. This chain connects TRBV5-1 to TRBJ2-2; D is undetermined. CDR3 length: 14 residues. Germline CDR1 SGHRS, CDR2 YFSETQ. The V end was cut by 0 bases, the J end by 1 base, with 4 bases between. Full variable domain (rest looked up from reference TRBV5-1 and TRBJ2-2): KAGVTQTPRYLIKTRGQQVTLSCSPISGHRSVSWYQQTPGQGLQFLFEYFSETQRNKGNFPGRFSGRQFSNSRSEMNVSTLELGDSALYLCASSLGQNTGELFFGEGSRLTVL.

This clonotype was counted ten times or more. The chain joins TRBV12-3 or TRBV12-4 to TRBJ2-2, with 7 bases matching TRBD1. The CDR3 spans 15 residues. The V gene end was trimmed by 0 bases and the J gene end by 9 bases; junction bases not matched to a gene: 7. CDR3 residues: CASSLARQGQRELFF. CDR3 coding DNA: TGTGCCAGCAGTTTAGCCCGACAGGGTCAGCGGGAGCTGTTTTTT.

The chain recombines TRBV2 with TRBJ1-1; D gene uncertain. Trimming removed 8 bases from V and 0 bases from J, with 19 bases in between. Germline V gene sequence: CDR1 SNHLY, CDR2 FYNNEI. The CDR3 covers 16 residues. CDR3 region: CASVHRTGIMNTEAFF. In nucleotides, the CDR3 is TGTGCCAGCGTTCATCGGACGGGGATCATGAACACTGAAGCTTTCTTT.

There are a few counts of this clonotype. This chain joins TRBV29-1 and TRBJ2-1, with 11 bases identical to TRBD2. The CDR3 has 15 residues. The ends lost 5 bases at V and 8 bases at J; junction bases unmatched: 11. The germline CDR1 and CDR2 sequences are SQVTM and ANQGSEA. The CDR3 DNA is TGCAGCGTTCCCTCCCTAGCGGGAGGTGGGGATGAGCAGTTCTTC. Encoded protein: CSVPSLAGGGDEQFF.

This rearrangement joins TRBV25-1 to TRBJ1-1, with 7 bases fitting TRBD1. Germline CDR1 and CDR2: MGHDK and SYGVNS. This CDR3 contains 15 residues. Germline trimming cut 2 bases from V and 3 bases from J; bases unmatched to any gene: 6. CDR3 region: CASSEVDRVDTEAFF. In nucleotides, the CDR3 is TGTGCCAGCAGTGAAGTTGACAGGGTAGACACTGAAGCTTTCTTT.

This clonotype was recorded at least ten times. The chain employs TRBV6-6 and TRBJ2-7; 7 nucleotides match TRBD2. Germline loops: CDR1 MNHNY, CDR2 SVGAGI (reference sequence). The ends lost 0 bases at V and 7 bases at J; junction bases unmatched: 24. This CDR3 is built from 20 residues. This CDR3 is CASSYSLSGRTGTITYEQYF. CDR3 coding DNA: TGTGCCAGCAGTTACTCGTTATCGGGAAGGACCGGGACTATCACTTATGAGCAGTACTTC.

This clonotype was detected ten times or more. The CDR3 DNA sequence: TGTGCCAGCTCACCAGGGGGGAACTATGGCTACACCTTC. Its translation: CASSPGGNYGYTF. V usage is TRBV18 and J usage is TRBJ1-2; the D gene is possibly TRBD1 (5 bases). Germline loops: CDR1 KGHSH, CDR2 LQKENI. Trimming stripped 2 bases from V and 2 bases from J, with 6 bases between. The CDR3 is 13 residues long.

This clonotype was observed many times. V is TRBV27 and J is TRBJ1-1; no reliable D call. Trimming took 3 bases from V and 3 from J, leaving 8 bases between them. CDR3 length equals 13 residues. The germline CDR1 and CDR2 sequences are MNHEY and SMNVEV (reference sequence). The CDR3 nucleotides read TGTGCCAGCAGTTTTTCAGGAGACACTGAAGCTTTCTTT. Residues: CASSFSGDTEAFF.

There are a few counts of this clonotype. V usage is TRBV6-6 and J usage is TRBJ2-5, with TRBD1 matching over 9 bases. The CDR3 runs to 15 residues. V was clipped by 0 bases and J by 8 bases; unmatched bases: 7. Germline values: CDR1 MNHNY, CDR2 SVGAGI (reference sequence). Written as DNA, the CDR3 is TGTGCCAGCAGTTACTCGGACAGGGGAATGATAACCCAGTACTTC. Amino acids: CASSYSDRGMITQYF.

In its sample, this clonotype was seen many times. DNA for the CDR3: TGTGCCTGGACAATGACCTACAATGAGCAGTTCTTC. Translated: CAWTMTYNEQFF. This sequence joins TRBV30 and TRBJ2-1, with D uncertain. The ends were cut back, 4 bases at V and 2 bases at J, with 6 bases in the middle. Per germline, CDR1 GTSNPN and CDR2 SVGIG (reference sequence). CDR3 size: 12 residues.

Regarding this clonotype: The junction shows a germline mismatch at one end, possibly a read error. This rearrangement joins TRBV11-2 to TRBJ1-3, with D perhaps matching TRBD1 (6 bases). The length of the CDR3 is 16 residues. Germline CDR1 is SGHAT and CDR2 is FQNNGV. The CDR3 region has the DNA TGTGCCAGCAGCTTGGACAGAGTTGGGTCTGGAAACATCATATATTTT. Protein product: CASSLDRVGSGNIIYF. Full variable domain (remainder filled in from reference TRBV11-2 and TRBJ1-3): EAGVAQSPRYKIIEKRQSVAFWCNPISGHATLYWYQQILGQGPKLLIQFQNNGVVDDSQLPKDRFSAERLKGVDSTLKIQPAKLEDSAVYLCASSLDRVGSGNIIYFGEGSWLTVV.

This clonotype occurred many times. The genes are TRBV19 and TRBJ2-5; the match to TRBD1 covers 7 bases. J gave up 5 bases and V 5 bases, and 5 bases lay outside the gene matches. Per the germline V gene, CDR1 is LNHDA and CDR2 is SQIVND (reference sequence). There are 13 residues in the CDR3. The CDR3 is CASSGQAVETQYF. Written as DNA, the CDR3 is TGTGCCAGTAGTGGACAGGCGGTGGAGACCCAGTACTTC. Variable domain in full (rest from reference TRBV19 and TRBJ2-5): DGGITQSPKYLFRKEGQNVTLSCEQNLNHDAMYWYRQDPGQGLRLIYYSQIVNDFQKGDIAEGYSVSREKKESFPLTVTSAQKNPTAFYLCASSGQAVETQYFGPGTRLLVL.

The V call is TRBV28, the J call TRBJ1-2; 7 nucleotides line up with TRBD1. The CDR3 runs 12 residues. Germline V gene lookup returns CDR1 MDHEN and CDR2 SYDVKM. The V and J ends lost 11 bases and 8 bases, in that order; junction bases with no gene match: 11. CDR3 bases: TGTGCCGCACAGGGACAGTCTCCCGGCTACACCTTC. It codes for CAAQGQSPGYTF.

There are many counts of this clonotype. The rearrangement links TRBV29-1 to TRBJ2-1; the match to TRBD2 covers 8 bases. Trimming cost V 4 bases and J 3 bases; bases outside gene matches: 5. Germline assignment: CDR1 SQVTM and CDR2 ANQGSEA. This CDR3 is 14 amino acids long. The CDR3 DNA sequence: TGCAGCGTTGTTGGAGCGGGAGACTACAATGAGCAGTTCTTC. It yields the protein CSVVGAGDYNEQFF.

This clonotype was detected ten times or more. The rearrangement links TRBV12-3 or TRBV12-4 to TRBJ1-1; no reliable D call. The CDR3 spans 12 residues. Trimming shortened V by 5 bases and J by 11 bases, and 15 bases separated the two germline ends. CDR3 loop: CASSAGLSSAFF. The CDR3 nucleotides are TGTGCCAGCAGTGCCGGACTTTCATCGGCTTTCTTT.

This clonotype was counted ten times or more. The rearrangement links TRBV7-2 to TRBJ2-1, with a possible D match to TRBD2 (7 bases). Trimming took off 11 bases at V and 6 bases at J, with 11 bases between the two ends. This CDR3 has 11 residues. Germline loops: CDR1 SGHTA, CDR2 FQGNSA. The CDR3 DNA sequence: TGTGCCGGGGGGGGGCGCAATGAGCAGTTCTTC. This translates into CAGGGRNEQFF.

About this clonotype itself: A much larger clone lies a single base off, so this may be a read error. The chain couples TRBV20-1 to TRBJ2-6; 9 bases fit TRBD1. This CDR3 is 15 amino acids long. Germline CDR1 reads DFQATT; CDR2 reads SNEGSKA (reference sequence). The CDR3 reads CSATRTGVGADVLTF. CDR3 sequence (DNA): TGCAGTGCTACCCGGACAGGGGTTGGGGCCGACGTCCTGACTTTC.

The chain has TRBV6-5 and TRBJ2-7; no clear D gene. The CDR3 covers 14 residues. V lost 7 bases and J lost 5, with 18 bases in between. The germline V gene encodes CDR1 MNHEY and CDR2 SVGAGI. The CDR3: CASTPAGGIHEQYF. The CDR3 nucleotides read TGTGCCAGCACCCCCGCAGGTGGGATCCACGAGCAGTACTTC.

DNA of the CDR3: TGCAGCTTCTTGGACAGGCTTGAGACTGAAGCTTTCTTT. Translated: CSFLDRLETEAFF. The V and J genes are TRBV29-1 and TRBJ1-1, with TRBD1 matching over 7 bases. This CDR3 contains 13 residues. V shed 8 bases and J 5 bases; nucleotides not matched to a gene: 11. The V gene's germline CDR1 is SQVTM and CDR2 ANQGSEA.

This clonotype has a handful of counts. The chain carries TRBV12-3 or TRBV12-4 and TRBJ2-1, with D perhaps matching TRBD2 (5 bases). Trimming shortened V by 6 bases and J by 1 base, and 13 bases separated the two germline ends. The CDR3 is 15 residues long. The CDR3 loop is CASRPRGKSYNEQFF. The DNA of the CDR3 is TGTGCCAGCAGACCCCGGGGAAAGTCCTACAATGAGCAGTTCTTC.